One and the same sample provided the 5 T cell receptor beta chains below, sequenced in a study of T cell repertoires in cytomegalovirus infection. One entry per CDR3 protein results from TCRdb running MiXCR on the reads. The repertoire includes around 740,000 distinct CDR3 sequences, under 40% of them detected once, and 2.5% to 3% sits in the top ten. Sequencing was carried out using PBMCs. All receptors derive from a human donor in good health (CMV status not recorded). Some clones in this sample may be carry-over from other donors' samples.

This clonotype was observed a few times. CDR3 in amino acids: CASRKDSPNTEAFF. The CDR3 DNA sequence: TGCGCCAGCAGAAAGGACAGCCCGAACACTGAAGCTTTCTTT. The chain combines TRBV5-1 with TRBJ1-1; weak D call: TRBD1 (6 bases). The CDR3 is 14 residues long. Trimming took off 5 bases at V and 1 base at J, with 12 bases between the two ends. CDR1 and CDR2 (germline): SGHRS, YFSETQ.

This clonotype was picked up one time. The CDR3 sequence: CASSSGALPSTDTQYF. CDR3 sequence (DNA): TGTGCCAGCAGCTCAGGGGCCTTACCTAGCACAGATACGCAGTATTTT. The V and J genes are TRBV5-8 and TRBJ2-3; perhaps TRBD1 as D (6 bases). This CDR3 has 16 residues. The germline V gene encodes CDR1 SGHTS and CDR2 YDEGEE. Between the trimmed V and J ends, which lost 3 bases and 0 bases, there was a span of 14 bases.

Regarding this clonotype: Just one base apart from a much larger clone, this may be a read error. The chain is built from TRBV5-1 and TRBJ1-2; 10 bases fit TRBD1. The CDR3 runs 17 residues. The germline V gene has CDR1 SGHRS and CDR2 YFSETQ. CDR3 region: CASSLTLTGQGIGGYNF. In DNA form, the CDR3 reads TGCGCCAGCAGCTTGACCTTAACGGGACAGGGGATTGGTGGCTACAACTTC.

As DNA, the CDR3 is TGTGCCAGTAGTATAGACGGAGACCTCTATGGCTACACCTTC. It specifies CASSIDGDLYGYTF. J is TRBJ1-2 and V is TRBV19; D unresolved. Trimming stripped 0 bases from V and 4 bases from J, with 9 bases between. Per the germline V gene, CDR1 is LNHDA and CDR2 is SQIVND (reference sequence). This CDR3 contains 14 residues.

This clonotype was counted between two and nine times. CDR3 residues: CASSKAYGGARYNEQFF. CDR3 nucleotides: TGTGCCAGCAGCAAGGCTTATGGCGGGGCCCGTTACAATGAGCAGTTCTTC. This sequence joins TRBV7-2 and TRBJ2-1, with D possibly matching TRBD2 (6 bases). Germline CDR1 SGHTA, CDR2 FQGNSA. The CDR3 consists of 17 residues. V lost 5 bases and J lost 4, with 21 bases in between.